The subject of this entry is one T cell receptor (beta chain). The record originates from a study of patients and donors after allogeneic stem cell transplantation. Looked up from germline, CDR1 is SGHDT and CDR2 is YYEEEE. The J segment lost 7 bases and the V segment lost 4 bases, leaving 5 bases of the junction unmatched. The CDR3 contains 14 residues. TCRdb independently ran MiXCR on the RT-PCR reads; one entry per CDR3 protein. This table holds some 30,000 distinct CDR3 sequences, roughly a third found once. This clonotype was obtained from a human donor who was either an allogeneic HSCT recipient or a stem cell or donor lymphocyte infusion donor (not recorded which). It is not recorded whose cells these are; they may come from a transplant donor. The sequenced material came from blood, either unsorted or a sorted T cell fraction (not recorded which). The chain is built from TRBV5-6 and TRBJ1-6; 7 bases match TRBD1. CDR3 amino acids: CASSPQGWNSPLHF. The CDR3 coding sequence is TGTGCCAGCAGCCCACAGGGGTGGAATTCACCCCTCCACTTT.